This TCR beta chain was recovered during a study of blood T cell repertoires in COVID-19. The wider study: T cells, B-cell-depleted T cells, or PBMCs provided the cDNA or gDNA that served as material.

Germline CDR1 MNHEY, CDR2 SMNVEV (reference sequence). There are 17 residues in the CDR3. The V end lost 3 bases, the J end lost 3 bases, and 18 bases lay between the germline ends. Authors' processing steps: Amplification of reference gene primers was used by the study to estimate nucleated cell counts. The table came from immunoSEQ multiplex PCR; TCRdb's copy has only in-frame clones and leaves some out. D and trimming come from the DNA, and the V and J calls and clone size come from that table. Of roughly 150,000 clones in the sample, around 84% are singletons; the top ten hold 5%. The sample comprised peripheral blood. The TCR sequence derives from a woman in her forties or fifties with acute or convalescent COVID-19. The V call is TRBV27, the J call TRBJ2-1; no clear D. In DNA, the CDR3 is TGTGCCAGCAGTTTTCGACTCGCCGGAACCAACTACAATGAGCAGTTCTTC. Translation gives CASSFRLAGTNYNEQFF.